This T cell receptor (beta chain) was found in a study of blood T cell repertoires in COVID-19. Study at large: Whether acute or convalescent, the COVID-19 samples came from the United States, Italy and Spain. Nucleic acid was either cDNA or gDNA, and it came from T cells, B-cell-depleted T cells, or PBMCs.

Seattle's cohort entered during active infection and was followed longitudinally. Per the original methods: Reference gene primer amplification yielded estimated nucleated cell counts. Clones were read by immunoSEQ multiplex PCR, and TCRdb kept only the in-frame ones, dropping some. V and J calls and clone size are given by that table; D and trimming were obtained from the DNA. The table lists about 240,000 clones, 80% to 95% of them singletons. The source of this sequence is a man aged 25-45 years with COVID-19, enrolled during active disease. Sequenced: peripheral blood.

The chain's CDR3 is CASTGQGAGQPQHF. The CDR3 nucleotides are TGTGCCAGCACGGGACAGGGGGCGGGACAGCCCCAGCATTTT. The chain recombines TRBV2 with TRBJ1-5, with 12 bases that match TRBD1. The CDR3 extends over 14 amino acids. J gave up 7 bases and V 7 bases, and 5 bases lay outside the gene matches. CDR1 is SNHLY and CDR2 is FYNNEI in the germline V gene.